These T cell receptor beta chains were read from a single sample in a study of blood T cell repertoires in COVID-19. Profiled with immunoSEQ multiplex PCR; TCRdb holds only in-frame clones, not every one. The repertoire holds about 220,000 clones, with roughly 89% as singletons. Sequencing input: PBMCs or T cells enriched from blood (not recorded which). The receptor set was obtained from a woman aged 40 to 50 with acute COVID-19. The conserved cysteine and the conserved F or W are not part of the CDR3 here.

V gene: TRBV12-3/TRBV12-4
J gene: TRBJ1-1
CDR3 length: 11
CDR3 protein: ASSRKTNTEAF

V gene: TRBV11-2
J gene: TRBJ1-1
CDR3 length: 12
CDR3 protein: ASSLGRGRAEAF

V gene: TRBV14
J gene: TRBJ1-2
CDR3 length: 13
CDR3 protein: ASSQVGRAPYGYT

V gene: TRBV10-3
J gene: TRBJ1-1
CDR3 length: 12
CDR3 protein: AISEGQGITEAF

V gene: TRBV20-1
J gene: TRBJ2-1
CDR3 length: 9
CDR3 protein: SAGGNNEQF

V gene: TRBV28
J gene: TRBJ2-3
CDR3 length: 12
CDR3 protein: ASSPPGGRDTQY

V gene: TRBV6-2/TRBV6-3
J gene: TRBJ2-1
CDR3 length: 9
CDR3 protein: ASSLGSEQF

V gene: TRBV6-6
J gene: TRBJ1-1
CDR3 length: 11
CDR3 protein: ASSTGSGTEAF

V gene: TRBV10-1
J gene: TRBJ2-2
CDR3 length: 11
CDR3 protein: ASGATLGGELF

V gene: TRBV5-4
J gene: TRBJ2-5
CDR3 length: 15
CDR3 protein: ASSEGTTRGAEATQY

V gene: TRBV7-2
J gene: TRBJ2-5
CDR3 length: 12
CDR3 protein: ASSSTGGRETQY

V gene: TRBV18
J gene: TRBJ1-2
CDR3 length: 12
CDR3 protein: ASSQGQANYGYT

V gene: TRBV7-2
J gene: TRBJ2-1
CDR3 length: 11
CDR3 protein: ASSLQGTNEQF

V gene: TRBV3-1/TRBV3-2
J gene: TRBJ2-1
CDR3 length: 16
CDR3 protein: ASSQDRAGHRRAGEQF

V gene: TRBV12-3/TRBV12-4
J gene: TRBJ1-2
CDR3 length: 9
CDR3 protein: ASSQGGGLF

V gene: TRBV5-5
J gene: TRBJ1-3
CDR3 length: 13
CDR3 protein: ASSRLGASGNTIY

V gene: TRBV24-1
J gene: TRBJ2-1
CDR3 length: 14
CDR3 protein: ATSDPAQGVYNEQF